The 2 T cell receptor beta chains below all came from one sample that was sequenced in a study of CD8 T cells in ankylosing spondylitis (dated by TCRdb to 2016 to 2017). Library method: 5' RACE. For sequencing, an Illumina HiSeq 2500 was employed. TCRdb's own reprocessing of the public reads used fastp at Q25 and MiXCR and kept productive beta chains. Every distinct CDR3 protein forms one entry, paired with its most common genes and DNA. This sample is represented by about 260,000 distinct CDR3 sequences; 20% of them were singletons. The ten largest account for 7.5% to 9% of the sample. The sample taken for sequencing was blood, either unsorted or a sorted T cell fraction (not recorded which). The origin of the receptors is a male donor with ankylosing spondylitis or in good health (not recorded which).

This rearrangement joins TRBV5-1 to TRBJ1-6; 7 bases agree with TRBD1. V lost 4 bases to trimming and J lost 3 bases; unmatched junction nucleotides: 10. Germline V CDR1 and CDR2: SGHRS, YFSETQ. The CDR3 loop spans 17 amino acids. The CDR3 region is CASSPGQREGYNSPLHF. CDR3 in DNA: TGCGCCAGCAGCCCGGGACAGCGGGAAGGCTATAATTCACCCCTCCACTTT.

V gene TRBV5-1 combines with J gene TRBJ1-5; D possibly corresponds to TRBD1 (6 bases). Between the trimmed V and J ends, which lost 4 bases and 2 bases, there was a span of 16 bases. Germline V gene sequence: CDR1 SGHRS, CDR2 YFSETQ. There are 16 residues in the CDR3. CDR3 DNA sequence: TGCGCCAGCAGCCCCCTCGGCGGGGGCGGCAATCAGCCCCAGCATTTT. Its translation is CASSPLGGGGNQPQHF. Together with reference TRBV5-1 and TRBJ1-5, the CDR3 gives the full variable domain: KAGVTQTPRYLIKTRGQQVTLSCSPISGHRSVSWYQQTPGQGLQFLFEYFSETQRNKGNFPGRFSGRQFSNSRSEMNVSTLELGDSALYLCASSPLGGGGNQPQHFGDGTRLSIL.